The entry below gives a single T cell receptor beta chain sequence along with its context. Antigen unknown. The sample is drawn from a study of T cells in localized non-small cell lung cancer. Study-level points and caveats: In adjacent lung, a median around 50 of the top 100 tumor clones were found. The study found T cell clonality highest in uninvolved adjacent lung, above tumor. A higher density of T cells in blood coincided with extended overall survival.

TCRdb's copy holds only in-frame clones and misses some; the assay was immunoSEQ multiplex PCR. There are more than 15,000 clones in the sample; around 83% occur only once, and approximately 30% lies in the top ten. In germline, CDR1 is SGHTA, CDR2 FQGNSA. Trimming at V came to 5 bases and at J to 2 bases, leaving 5 bases not matched to a gene. CDR3 length: 15 amino acids. Material: peripheral blood, obtained before any cancer treatment. This TCR was sampled from a male donor aged 60 or older with stage III lung adenocarcinoma. The chain is built from TRBV7-2 and TRBJ1-5; 8 nucleotides align to TRBD1. This CDR3 reads CASSITGGGNQPQHF. The CDR3 bases are TGTGCCAGCAGCATAACAGGGGGTGGCAATCAGCCCCAGCATTTT.